This T cell receptor (beta chain) was documented in a study of cytomegalovirus exposure and HLA in healthy donors. The PCR contained 60 Vbeta and 13 Jbeta primers. The assay was immunoSEQ multiplex PCR, and TCRdb's table has in-frame clones only and misses some. Of 95,000 to 150,000 clones in the sample, roughly 75% were seen once. A note on this clone: The antigen remains unidentified.

Germline values: CDR1 PRHDT, CDR2 FYEKMQ (reference sequence). V gave up 4 bases and J gave up 5 bases; unmatched junction bases: 9. The CDR3 sequence is 16 residues long. Study outcomes and limitations: With high specificity and sensitivity, the classifier reportedly diagnosed cytomegalovirus status.

The chain combines TRBV13 with TRBJ2-2; TRBD2 matches 8 bases. The clonotype comes from a woman between 50 and 59 years old in good health and CMV-seronegative. Source material: PBMCs. The CDR3 here is CASSSEAGAGTGELFF. The CDR3 coding sequence is TGTGCCAGCAGCTCCGAAGCGGGAGCGGGAACCGGGGAGCTGTTTTTT.